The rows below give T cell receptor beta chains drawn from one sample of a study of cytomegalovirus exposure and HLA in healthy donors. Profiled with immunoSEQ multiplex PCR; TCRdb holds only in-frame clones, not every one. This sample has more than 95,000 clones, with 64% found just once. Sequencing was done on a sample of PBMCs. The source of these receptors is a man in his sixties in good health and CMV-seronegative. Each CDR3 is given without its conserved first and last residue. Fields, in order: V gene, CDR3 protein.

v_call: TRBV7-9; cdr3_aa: ASSLARLNKETQY
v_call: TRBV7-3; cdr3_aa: ASSPWDSPEQY
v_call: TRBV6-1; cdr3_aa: ASSELQGVGSYEQY
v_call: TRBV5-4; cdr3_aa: ASSLDMAGGQF
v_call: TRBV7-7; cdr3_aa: ASSPRFSPGQPYEQY
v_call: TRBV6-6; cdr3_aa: ASSFGQGINYGYT
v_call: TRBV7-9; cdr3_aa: ASSSTFDRAVGYT
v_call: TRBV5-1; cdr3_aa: ASSLGLVEWETQY
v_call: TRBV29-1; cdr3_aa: STRTSGDTQY
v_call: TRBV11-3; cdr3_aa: ASSLVVYGSEQF
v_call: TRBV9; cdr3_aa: ASSGNSGGTDTQY
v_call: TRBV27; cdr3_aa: ASSAHSGTGSYEQY
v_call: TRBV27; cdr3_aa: AGSLNRNSYEQY
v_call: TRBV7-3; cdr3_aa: ASSSTTGGPTEAF
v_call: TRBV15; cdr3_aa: ATSNLQGDEQY
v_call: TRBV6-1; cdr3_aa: ASSVRATNEKLF